Below are 15 T cell receptor beta chains sequenced from a single sample in a study of human T cells and chemical hapten exposure (dated by TCRdb to about 2021). Interpreted using the paper, the time point label stands for: patch test 2, 6 weeks after DPC sensitization. The treatment or condition label on this specimen signifies: therapeutic diphenylcyclopropenone sensitization with weekly scalp DPC. Libraries were prepared through RACE. Sequencing instrument: NextSeq 500. TCRdb reran the public reads through fastp at Q25 and MiXCR, keeping productive beta chains. Entries that share a CDR3 protein sequence are merged under the most common genes and DNA. The sample profile shows tens of thousands of distinct CDR3 sequences; 8.5% of them were found once. Around 3.5% of the sample rests with the top ten. The sequencing here drew on whole blood, taken in connection with sensitization to the hapten diphenylcyclopropenone (DPC). The source is a woman between 45 and 65 years old with alopecia areata. Some clones in this sample may be carry-over from other donors' samples.

This clonotype was seen many times. The chain couples TRBV9 to TRBJ2-1; tentatively, D is TRBD2 (7 bases). V was clipped by 0 bases and J by 5 bases, with 9 bases between them. CDR3 length equals 14 residues. The germline CDR1 and CDR2 sequences are SGDLS and YYNGEE. The CDR3 sequence is CASSVGGGHNEQFF. The CDR3 DNA reads as TGTGCCAGCAGCGTAGGGGGGGGCCACAATGAGCAGTTCTTC. Complete variable domain (other parts from reference TRBV9 and TRBJ2-1): DSGVTQTPKHLITATGQRVTLRCSPRSGDLSVYWYQQSLDQGLQFLIQYYNGEERAKGNILERFSAQQFPDLHSELNLSSLELGDSALYFCASSVGGGHNEQFFGPGTRLTVL.

CDR3 amino acids: CASRRKSTDTQYF. DNA of the CDR3: TGTGCCAGCAGAAGGAAGAGCACAGATACGCAGTATTTT. The rearrangement links TRBV6-5 to TRBJ2-3; D is unclear. The CDR3 covers 13 residues. V was clipped by 6 bases and J by 0 bases, with 7 bases between them. Germline loops: CDR1 MNHEY, CDR2 SVGAGI.

This clonotype occurred a few times. The genes are TRBV19 and TRBJ2-1, with 15 bases fitting TRBD2. The ends lost 3 bases at V and 8 bases at J; junction bases unmatched: 8. Looked up from germline, CDR1 is LNHDA and CDR2 is SQIVND (reference sequence). CDR3 size: 17 residues. CDR3 in DNA: TGTGCCAGTAGTATCGGACTAGCGGGGGGGCCTTGGGATGAGCAGTTCTTC. It encodes CASSIGLAGGPWDEQFF.

The chain recombines TRBV20-1 with TRBJ1-6; D may be TRBD1 (6 bases). The ends were cut back, 1 base at V and 9 bases at J, with 13 bases in the middle. This CDR3 has 14 residues. In germline, CDR1 is DFQATT, CDR2 SNEGSKA (reference sequence). CDR3 sequence: CSARVPTGGSPLHF. CDR3 DNA: TGCAGTGCTAGAGTTCCGACAGGTGGTTCACCCCTCCACTTT.

The J gene is TRBJ2-6, the V gene TRBV4-2; a weak D match, TRBD2 (7 bases). This CDR3 contains 17 residues. V was cut by 1 base and J by 0 bases, with 10 bases left in between. The V gene's germline CDR1 is LGHNA and CDR2 YNFKEQ. The CDR3: CASSQVRGASGANVLTF. The CDR3 nucleotides are TGTGCCAGCAGCCAAGTTCGGGGGGCCTCTGGGGCCAACGTCCTGACTTTC.

This clonotype was observed a handful of times. V gene TRBV7-9 combines with J gene TRBJ2-7, with 7 bases fitting TRBD1. The CDR3 covers 17 residues. Germline trimming cut 5 bases from V and 0 bases from J; bases unmatched to any gene: 13. The germline CDR1 and CDR2 sequences are SEHNR and FQNEAQ (reference sequence). The CDR3 spells CASSARRTGEDSYEQYF. The CDR3 coding sequence is TGTGCCAGCAGCGCCCGTCGCACAGGGGAAGACTCCTACGAGCAGTACTTC. Using reference TRBV7-9 and TRBJ2-7 for the parts outside the CDR3, the full variable domain is DTGVSQNPRHKITKRGQNVTFRCDPISEHNRLYWYRQTLGQGPEFLTYFQNEAQLEKSRLLSDRFSAERPKGSFSTLEIQRTEQGDSAMYLCASSARRTGEDSYEQYFGPGTRLTVT.

The chain joins TRBV12-3 or TRBV12-4 to TRBJ2-5; D possibly corresponds to TRBD1 (5 bases). V was cut by 2 bases and J by 1 base, with 8 bases left in between. This CDR3 spans 14 amino acids. CDR3 loop: CASSLRQTQETQYF. The CDR3 DNA reads TGTGCCAGCAGTTTACGACAGACCCAAGAGACCCAGTACTTC.

The CDR3 bases are TGTGCCAGCAGCCAAGACCCCCTCCCCGAGCAGTACTTC. Amino acid sequence: CASSQDPLPEQYF. The chain carries TRBV3-1 and TRBJ2-7, with D hard to call. The CDR3 consists of 13 residues. V was trimmed by 0 bases and J by 6 bases, leaving 9 bases between them. Germline loops: CDR1 LGHDT, CDR2 YNNKEL (reference sequence).

This clonotype was seen many times. The CDR3 loop reads CASSLVGGGGGYTF. As DNA, the CDR3 is TGTGCCAGCAGTTTAGTAGGGGGCGGAGGCGGCTACACCTTC. V usage is TRBV27 and J usage is TRBJ1-2, with 7 bases matching TRBD1. J gave up 8 bases and V 2 bases, and 8 bases lay outside the gene matches. From germline, CDR1 is MNHEY and CDR2 SMNVEV (reference sequence). The CDR3 is 14 amino acids.

The sample holds a few counts of this clonotype. The V call is TRBV27, the J call TRBJ2-5, with 8 bases that match TRBD1. The CDR3 loop spans 13 amino acids. V shed 4 bases and J 8 bases; nucleotides not matched to a gene: 6. The V gene's germline CDR1 is MNHEY and CDR2 SMNVEV (reference sequence). In DNA, the CDR3 is TGTGCCAGCAGTTCCGACAGGGGTGGCACCCAGTACTTC. Translated, it gives CASSSDRGGTQYF.

V gene TRBV6-5 combines with J gene TRBJ1-4; tentative D call: TRBD1 (6 bases). The CDR3 length is 16 residues. V lost 5 bases and J 7 bases, leaving 20 bases between the germline ends. Germline-derived CDR1 and CDR2 are MNHEY and SVGAGI. The CDR3 DNA reads as TGTGCCAGCAGTCCCTTATTACAGGGCCTGGGTGAAAAACTGTTTTTT. Protein product: CASSPLLQGLGEKLFF.

This clonotype came up a few times. The rearrangement uses TRBV12-3 or TRBV12-4 and TRBJ2-1; no reliable D call. This CDR3 comprises 15 residues. V lost 5 bases and J lost 6, with 17 bases in between. In DNA form, the CDR3 reads TGTGCCAGCAGTCCCTGTTGGCATATTTGCAATGAGCAGTTCTTC. This codes for CASSPCWHICNEQFF.

This clonotype appeared many times. V usage is TRBV29-1 and J usage is TRBJ1-1; D unclear. CDR3 length: 13 residues. Trimming took 6 bases from V and 0 from J, leaving 11 bases between them. CDR1 is SQVTM and CDR2 is ANQGSEA in the germline V gene. The CDR3 DNA follows: TGCAGCGTCGTGGACCAGATGAACACTGAAGCTTTCTTT. Amino acid sequence: CSVVDQMNTEAFF.

This clonotype came up many times. The gene calls are TRBV15 and TRBJ2-7, with TRBD1 matching 8 bases. Germline V CDR1 and CDR2: LNHNV, YYDKDF (reference sequence). Losses at the gene ends were 8 bases for V and 7 bases for J; bases not matched to a gene: 7. The CDR3 length is 12 residues. Here the CDR3 DNA reads TGTGCCACCGCCCGGACAGGGCGAGAGCAGTACTTC. This sequence encodes CATARTGREQYF. Supplemented by reference TRBV15 and TRBJ2-7, the full variable domain reads DAMVIQNPRYQVTQFGKPVTLSCSQTLNHNVMYWYQQKSSQAPKLLFHYYDKDFNNEADTPDNFQSRRPNTSFCFLDIRSPGLGDTAMYLCATARTGREQYFGPGTRLTVT.

V usage is TRBV7-6 and J usage is TRBJ2-6; 7 bases align to TRBD1. With 5 bases clipped from V and 2 bases from J, the junction kept 6 bases outside the gene matches. The germline V gene has CDR1 SGHVS and CDR2 FNYEAQ. The CDR3 loop spans 16 amino acids. The CDR3 reads CASSPRQGAGANVLTF. CDR3 bases: TGTGCCAGCAGCCCCCGGCAGGGGGCTGGGGCCAACGTCCTGACTTTC.